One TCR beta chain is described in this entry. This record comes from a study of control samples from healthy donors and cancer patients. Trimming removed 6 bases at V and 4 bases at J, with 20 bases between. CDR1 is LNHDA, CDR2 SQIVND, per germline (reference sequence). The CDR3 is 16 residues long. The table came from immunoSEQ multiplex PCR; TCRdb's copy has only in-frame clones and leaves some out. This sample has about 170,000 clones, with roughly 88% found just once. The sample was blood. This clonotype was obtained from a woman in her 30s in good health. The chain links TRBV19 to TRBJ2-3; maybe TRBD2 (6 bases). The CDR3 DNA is TGTGCCAGTAGCACAGCTCCGGGAGTTTTTGCAGATACGCAGTATTTT. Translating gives CASSTAPGVFADTQYF.